A selection of T cell receptor beta chains follows, all from one sample in a study of cytomegalovirus exposure and HLA in healthy donors. The data were produced by immunoSEQ multiplex PCR, yet TCRdb's version contains in-frame clones alone and is incomplete. The sample yields 55,000 to 80,000 clones, approximately 95% seen once. Sequences were obtained from PBMCs. The receptors stem from a woman in her late teens or twenties in good health and CMV-seropositive. CDR3s include the opening cysteine and the closing phenylalanine or tryptophan. D genes are given only for firm matches. Clone size is stated in some rows and not others, as once, few, many or a class when expanded.

. | TRBJ2-7 | once | TRBV7-9 | TGTGCCAGCAGCTTAATCATCAGCTACGAGCAGTACTTC | CASSLIISYEQYF
TRBD1 | TRBJ2-3 | . | TRBV7-9 | TGTGCCAGCAGCTTAGTAGGGACAGGGGGCACAGATACGCAGTATTTT | CASSLVGTGGTDTQYF
TRBD2 | TRBJ2-5 | . | TRBV7-9 | TGTGCCAGCAGCTTAGGGGTAGCGGGAGAGACCCAGTACTTC | CASSLGVAGETQYF
TRBD1 | TRBJ2-3 | . | TRBV19 | TGTGCCAGTAGCTCGACAGGGGGCGCAGATACGCAGTATTTT | CASSSTGGADTQYF
TRBD2 | TRBJ2-2 | . | TRBV29-1 | TGCAGCGCTACCGGGACTAGCGGGGGGGCAGTCAGCCCCGGGGAGCTGTTTTTT | CSATGTSGGAVSPGELFF
. | TRBJ2-7 | . | TRBV11-2 | TGTGCCAGCAGCTTATTCCGGGGTAGGTCCTACGAGCAGTACTTC | CASSLFRGRSYEQYF
. | TRBJ2-5 | . | TRBV9 | TGTGCCAGCAGCGTAAGTAGCGGTGAGGAGACCCAGTACTTC | CASSVSSGEETQYF
. | TRBJ2-2 | . | TRBV9 | TGTGCCAGCAGCGTCCGCTTATGGGACACGGAGCTGTTTTTT | CASSVRLWDTELFF
. | TRBJ1-5 | . | TRBV4-1 | TGCGCCAGCAGCCAAGAATCTGGGGGCAGGGGGCCCCAGCATTTT | CASSQESGGRGPQHF
TRBD2 | TRBJ2-7 | . | TRBV7-9 | TGTGCCACAGGACTAGCTTCCTACGAGCAGTACTTC | CATGLASYEQYF
TRBD1 | TRBJ2-7 | . | TRBV6-5 | TGTGCCAGCAGTTCCAGGACAGGGTCCCCCTACGAGCAGTACTTC | CASSSRTGSPYEQYF
. | TRBJ2-1 | . | TRBV5-1 | TGCGCCAGCAGCGCCCTTACTAGTTCCAATGAGCAGTTCTTC | CASSALTSSNEQFF
TRBD2 | TRBJ2-3 | . | TRBV6-1 | TGTGCCAGCAGTGACGGGTCTAGCGGGACTTACACAGATACGCAGTATTTT | CASSDGSSGTYTDTQYF
. | TRBJ1-1 | . | TRBV9 | TGTGCCAGCAGCGTACTAGCGGGGGACACTGAAGCTTTCTTT | CASSVLAGDTEAFF
TRBD2 | TRBJ2-3 | . | TRBV28 | TGTGCCAGCAGTCTCGGGACTAGCGGGGGGTTTAGCACAGATACGCAGTATTTT | CASSLGTSGGFSTDTQYF
. | TRBJ1-1 | once | TRBV29-1 | TGCAGCGTTGAGCGGAGCCTAAACACTGAAGCTTTCTTT | CSVERSLNTEAFF
TRBD1 | TRBJ2-3 | . | TRBV27 | TGTGCCAGCCGACGGACAGGGATCACAGATACGCAGTATTTT | CASRRTGITDTQYF
. | TRBJ2-2 | . | TRBV7-9 | TGTGCCAGCAGCTTGGAGCGGACCGGGGAGCTGTTTTTT | CASSLERTGELFF
. | TRBJ1-2 | . | TRBV6-5 | TGTGCCAGCAGTTACTCCTGGGGGGGTAACTATGGCTACACCTTC | CASSYSWGGNYGYTF
. | TRBJ1-1 | . | TRBV7-2 | TGTGCCAGCAGCTTGGGCGGGGGAACGGGGTCTGAAGCTTTCTTT | CASSLGGGTGSEAFF
. | TRBJ2-7 | few | TRBV10-2 | TGCGCCAGCAGTGAGGCCGGGGGCTACGAGCAGTACTTC | CASSEAGGYEQYF
. | TRBJ1-2 | . | TRBV29-1 | TGCAGCGTCTCCGGGAGCGGGGTTGGGGACTATGGCTACACCTTC | CSVSGSGVGDYGYTF